These T cell receptor beta chains were read from a single sample in a study of PD-1 blockade in classical Hodgkin lymphoma. Assay used: immunoSEQ multiplex PCR; TCRdb lists only in-frame clones, some missing. The sample has approximately 160,000 clones, 78% seen once; the top ten hold roughly 9.2%. This material consisted of peripheral blood mononuclear cells (PBMCs), taken before the second cycle of nivolumab. These receptors were collected from a human donor with classical Hodgkin lymphoma. Both conserved end residues are part of each CDR3. Each record gives: V gene, D gene, clone size, CDR3 length, J gene, CDR3 DNA, CDR3 protein. A D gene is named only where the DNA matches it firmly. Some rows mark clone size as missing; the rest say once, few, many or name a class of expanded clone.

V: TRBV6-4; D: -; size: -; length: 13; J: TRBJ2-5; DNA: TGTGCCAGCAGTAAAGCTCTGGGAGAGACCCAGTACTTC; CDR3: CASSKALGETQYF
V: TRBV5-4; D: -; size: -; length: 15; J: TRBJ1-1; DNA: TGTGCCAGCAGCTCTACGCCGGGACCGAACACTGAAGCTTTCTTT; CDR3: CASSSTPGPNTEAFF
V: TRBV7-3; D: -; size: -; length: 15; J: TRBJ1-2; DNA: TGTGCCAGCAGCTTAGACCCGGGGCAGTCGTATGGCTACACCTTC; CDR3: CASSLDPGQSYGYTF
V: TRBV7-9; D: TRBD1; size: -; length: 14; J: TRBJ2-1; DNA: TGTGCCAGCAGCGTAACCCCCAGGGGGAATGAGCAGTTCTTC; CDR3: CASSVTPRGNEQFF
V: TRBV7-6; D: -; size: -; length: 16; J: TRBJ2-1; DNA: TGTGCCAGCAGCTTAGGTGTGTCCCGGCGAGGCAATGAGCAGTTCTTC; CDR3: CASSLGVSRRGNEQFF
V: TRBV7-2; D: TRBD1; size: -; length: 16; J: TRBJ1-2; DNA: TGTGCCAGCAGCTTTGGGACAGGGAGGTTCAACTATGGCTACACCTTC; CDR3: CASSFGTGRFNYGYTF
V: TRBV7-2; D: -; size: once; length: 13; J: TRBJ2-3; DNA: TGTGCCAGCAGCTGGACCCCTGGGGATACGCAGTATTTT; CDR3: CASSWTPGDTQYF
V: TRBV7-2; D: -; size: -; length: 11; J: TRBJ2-3; DNA: TGTGCCAGTGGCGGCACAGATACGCAGTATTTT; CDR3: CASGGTDTQYF
V: TRBV29-1; D: -; size: -; length: 13; J: TRBJ1-1; DNA: TGCAGCGTTGATCCCGGGGCGAACACTGAAGCTTTCTTT; CDR3: CSVDPGANTEAFF
V: TRBV27; D: -; size: few; length: 14; J: TRBJ2-2; DNA: TGTGCCAGCAGTTTACTCGGTAGTGGCGGGGAGCTGTTTTTT; CDR3: CASSLLGSGGELFF
V: TRBV6-1; D: TRBD2; size: -; length: 17; J: TRBJ2-1; DNA: TGTGCCAGCAGTGAACAGGGGGTGATAGCGGGAGGGATTGAGCAGTTCTTC; CDR3: CASSEQGVIAGGIEQFF
V: TRBV2; D: TRBD2; size: few; length: 19; J: TRBJ2-1; DNA: TGTGCCAGCAGTGAATCTCGGACTAGCGGGGGATTCTCCTACAATGAGCAGTTCTTC; CDR3: CASSESRTSGGFSYNEQFF